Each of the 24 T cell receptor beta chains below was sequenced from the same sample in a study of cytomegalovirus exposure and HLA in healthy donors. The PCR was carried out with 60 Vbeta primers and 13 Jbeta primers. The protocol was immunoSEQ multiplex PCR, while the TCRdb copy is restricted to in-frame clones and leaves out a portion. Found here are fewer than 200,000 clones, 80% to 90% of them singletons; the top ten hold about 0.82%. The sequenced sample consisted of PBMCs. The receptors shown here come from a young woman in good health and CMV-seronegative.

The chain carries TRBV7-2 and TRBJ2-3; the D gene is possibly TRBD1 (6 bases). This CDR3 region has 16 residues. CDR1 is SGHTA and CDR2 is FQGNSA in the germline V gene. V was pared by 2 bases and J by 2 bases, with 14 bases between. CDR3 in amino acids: CASSLSPGGSTDTQYF. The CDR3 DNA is TGTGCCAGCAGCTTAAGTCCTGGGGGCTCCACAGATACGCAGTATTTT.

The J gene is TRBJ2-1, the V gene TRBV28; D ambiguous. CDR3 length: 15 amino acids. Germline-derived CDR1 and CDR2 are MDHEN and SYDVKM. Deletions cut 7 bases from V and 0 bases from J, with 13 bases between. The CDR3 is CASTESSGSYNEQFF. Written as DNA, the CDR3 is TGTGCCAGCACCGAGAGTAGTGGCTCCTACAATGAGCAGTTCTTC.

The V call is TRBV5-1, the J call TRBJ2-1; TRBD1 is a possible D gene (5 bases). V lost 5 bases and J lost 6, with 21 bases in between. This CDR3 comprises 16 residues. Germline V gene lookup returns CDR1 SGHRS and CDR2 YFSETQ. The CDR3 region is CASSPWGPRLVNEQFF. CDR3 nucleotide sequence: TGCGCCAGCAGTCCTTGGGGCCCTCGTCTAGTCAATGAGCAGTTCTTC.

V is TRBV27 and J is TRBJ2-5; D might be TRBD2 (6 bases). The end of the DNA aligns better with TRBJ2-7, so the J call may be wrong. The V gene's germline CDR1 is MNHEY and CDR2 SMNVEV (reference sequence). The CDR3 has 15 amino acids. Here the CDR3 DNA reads TGTGCCAGCAGTTTAGCTCCAGGGCGGGGCTACGAGCAGTACTTC. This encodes CASSLAPGRGYEQYF.

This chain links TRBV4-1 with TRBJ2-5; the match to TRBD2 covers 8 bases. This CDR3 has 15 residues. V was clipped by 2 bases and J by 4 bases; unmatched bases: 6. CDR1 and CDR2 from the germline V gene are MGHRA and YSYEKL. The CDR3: CASSQYGRGGETQYF. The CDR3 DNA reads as TGCGCCAGCAGCCAATACGGGAGGGGAGGAGAGACCCAGTACTTC.

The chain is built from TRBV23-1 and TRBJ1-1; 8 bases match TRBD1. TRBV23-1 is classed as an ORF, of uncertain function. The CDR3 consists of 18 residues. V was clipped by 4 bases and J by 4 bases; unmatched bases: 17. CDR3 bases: TGCGCCAGCAGTCGAATGGGGGACAGGCGGTCTACGGGCACTGAAGCTTTCTTT. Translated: CASSRMGDRRSTGTEAFF.

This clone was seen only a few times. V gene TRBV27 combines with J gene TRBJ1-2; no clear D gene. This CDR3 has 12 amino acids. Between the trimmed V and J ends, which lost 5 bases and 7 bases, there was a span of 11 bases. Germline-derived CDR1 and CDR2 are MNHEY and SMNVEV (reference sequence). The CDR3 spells CASSPDSGGYTF. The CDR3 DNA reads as TGTGCCAGCAGTCCCGACTCTGGTGGCTACACCTTC.

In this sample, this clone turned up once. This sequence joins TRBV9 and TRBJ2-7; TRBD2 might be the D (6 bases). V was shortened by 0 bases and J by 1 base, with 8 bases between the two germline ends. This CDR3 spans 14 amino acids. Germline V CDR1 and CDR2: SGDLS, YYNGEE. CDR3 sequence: CASSVGSGSYEQYF. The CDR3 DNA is TGTGCCAGCAGCGTAGGGAGCGGGTCCTACGAGCAGTACTTC.

CDR3 protein: CASSKSGTGVAGELFF. The CDR3 nucleotides read TGTGCCAGCAGCAAATCCGGGACAGGGGTAGCCGGGGAGCTGTTTTTT. V is TRBV7-9 and J is TRBJ2-2, with 10 nucleotides matching TRBD1. The V gene end was trimmed by 5 bases and the J gene end by 6 bases; junction bases not matched to a gene: 9. The germline gives CDR1 SEHNR, CDR2 FQNEAQ (reference sequence). The CDR3 is made up of 16 amino acids.

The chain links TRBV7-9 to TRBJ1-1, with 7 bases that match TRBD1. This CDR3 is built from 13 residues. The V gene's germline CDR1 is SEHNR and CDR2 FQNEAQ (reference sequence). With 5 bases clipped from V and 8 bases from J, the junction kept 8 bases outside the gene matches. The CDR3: CASSTIQGQEAFF. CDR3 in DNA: TGTGCCAGCAGCACGATCCAGGGACAGGAAGCTTTCTTT.

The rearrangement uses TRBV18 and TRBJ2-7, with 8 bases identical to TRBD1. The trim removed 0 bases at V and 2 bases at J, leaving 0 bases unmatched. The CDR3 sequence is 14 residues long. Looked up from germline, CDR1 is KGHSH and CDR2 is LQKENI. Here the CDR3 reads CASSPPGQAYEQYF. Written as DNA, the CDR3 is TGTGCCAGCTCACCACCGGGACAGGCCTACGAGCAGTACTTC.

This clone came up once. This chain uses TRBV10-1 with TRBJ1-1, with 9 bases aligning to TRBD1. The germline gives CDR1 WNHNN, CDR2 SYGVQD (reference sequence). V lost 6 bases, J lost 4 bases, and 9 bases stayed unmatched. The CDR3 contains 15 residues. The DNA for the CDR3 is TGCGCCAGCAGCCGGAATTTACAGGGGGCCACTGAAGCTTTCTTT. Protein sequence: CASSRNLQGATEAFF.

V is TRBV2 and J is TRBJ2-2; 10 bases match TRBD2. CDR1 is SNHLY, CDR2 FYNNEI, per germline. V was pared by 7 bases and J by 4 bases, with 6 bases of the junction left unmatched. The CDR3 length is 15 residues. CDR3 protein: CASTPGLAITGELFF. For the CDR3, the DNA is TGTGCCAGCACCCCGGGACTAGCGATCACCGGGGAGCTGTTTTTT.

CDR3 bases: TGCGCCAGCCGGACAGGGGTGAGGACTGAAGCTTTCTTT. This codes for CASRTGVRTEAFF. The chain uses TRBV5-1 and TRBJ1-1, with TRBD1 matching 9 bases. Unmatched junction bases numbered 6, after V lost 7 bases and J lost 5 bases. This CDR3 is 13 amino acids long. CDR1 is SGHRS and CDR2 is YFSETQ in the germline V gene.

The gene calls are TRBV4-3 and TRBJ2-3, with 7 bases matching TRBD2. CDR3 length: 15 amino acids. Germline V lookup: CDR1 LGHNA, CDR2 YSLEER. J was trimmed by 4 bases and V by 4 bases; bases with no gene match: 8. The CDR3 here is CASSRRIGRADTQYF. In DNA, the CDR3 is TGCGCCAGCAGCCGACGAATAGGGAGGGCAGATACGCAGTATTTT.

Here the CDR3 reads CASSLAGGGSYEQYF. In DNA, the CDR3 is TGTGCCAGCAGCTTAGCCGGGGGGGGCTCCTACGAGCAGTACTTC. V usage is TRBV7-6 and J usage is TRBJ2-7; 8 bases are a match to TRBD2. Germline lookup yields CDR1 SGHVS and CDR2 FNYEAQ. The length of the CDR3 is 15 residues. With V trimmed by 0 bases and J by 0 bases, 1 base remained unmatched.

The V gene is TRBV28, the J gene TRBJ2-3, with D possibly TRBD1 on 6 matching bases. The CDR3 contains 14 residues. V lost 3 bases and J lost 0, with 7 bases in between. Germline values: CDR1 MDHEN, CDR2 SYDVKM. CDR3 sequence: CASSLRGSTDTQYF. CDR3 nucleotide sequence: TGTGCCAGCAGTTTGAGGGGGAGCACAGATACGCAGTATTTT.

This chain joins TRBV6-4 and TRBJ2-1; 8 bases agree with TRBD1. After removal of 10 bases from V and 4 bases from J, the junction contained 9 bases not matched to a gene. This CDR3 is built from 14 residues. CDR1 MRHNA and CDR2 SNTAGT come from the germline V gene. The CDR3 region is CATSPGQEYNEQFF. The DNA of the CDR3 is TGTGCCACCTCACCGGGACAGGAATACAATGAGCAGTTCTTC.

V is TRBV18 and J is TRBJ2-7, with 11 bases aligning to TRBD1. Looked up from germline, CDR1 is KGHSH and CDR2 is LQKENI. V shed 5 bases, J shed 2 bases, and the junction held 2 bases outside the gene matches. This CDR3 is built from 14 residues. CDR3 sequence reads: CASSSGQGAYEQYF. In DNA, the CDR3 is TGTGCCAGCTCATCGGGACAGGGGGCCTACGAGCAGTACTTC.

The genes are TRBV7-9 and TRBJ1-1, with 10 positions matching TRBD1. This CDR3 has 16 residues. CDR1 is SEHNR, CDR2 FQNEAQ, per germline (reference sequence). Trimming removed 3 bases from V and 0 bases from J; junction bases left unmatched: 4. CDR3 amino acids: CASSLADRGMNTEAFF. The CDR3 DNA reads TGTGCCAGCAGCTTGGCGGACAGGGGGATGAACACTGAAGCTTTCTTT.

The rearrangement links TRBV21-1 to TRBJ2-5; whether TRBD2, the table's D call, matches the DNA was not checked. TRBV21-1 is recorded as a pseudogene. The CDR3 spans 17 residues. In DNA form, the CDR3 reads TGTGCCAGCAGCAAAGACCGCAGGGAGGGAGACCAAGAGACCCAGTACTTC. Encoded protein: CASSKDRREGDQETQYF.

The CDR3 is CASKGYSDTSNEQYF. For the CDR3, the DNA is TGTGCCAGCAAGGGATATAGCGACACATCAAACGAGCAGTACTTC. The chain couples TRBV6-5 to TRBJ2-7, with D possibly TRBD2 on 5 matching bases. This CDR3 contains 15 residues. Germline V CDR1 and CDR2: MNHEY, SVGAGI. The V end lost 7 bases, the J end lost 5 bases, and 21 bases lay between the germline ends.

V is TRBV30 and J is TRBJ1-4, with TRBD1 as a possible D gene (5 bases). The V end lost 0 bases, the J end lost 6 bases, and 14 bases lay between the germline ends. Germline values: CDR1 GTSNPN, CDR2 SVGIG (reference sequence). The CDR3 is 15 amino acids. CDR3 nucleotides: TGTGCCTGGAGTGTCGGCGGGGGATTGCATGAAAAACTGTTTTTT. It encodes CAWSVGGGLHEKLFF.

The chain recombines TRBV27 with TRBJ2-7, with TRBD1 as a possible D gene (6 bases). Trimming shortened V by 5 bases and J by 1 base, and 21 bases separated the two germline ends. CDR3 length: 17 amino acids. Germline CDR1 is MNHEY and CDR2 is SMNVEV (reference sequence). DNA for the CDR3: TGTGCCAGCAGTCCACACGCACAGGGTTATCCTTCCTACGAGCAGTACTTC. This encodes CASSPHAQGYPSYEQYF.